The entry that follows covers one TCR beta chain sequence. Germline V CDR1 and CDR2: MNHNY, SVGAGI (reference sequence). The CDR3 is made up of 16 amino acids. Losses at the gene ends were 5 bases for V and 7 bases for J; bases not matched to a gene: 11. These data belong to a study of blood T cell repertoires in COVID-19. Study overall: Whether acute or convalescent, the COVID-19 samples came from the United States, Italy and Spain. The cDNA or gDNA used as material had been derived from T cells, B-cell-depleted T cells, or PBMCs.

Original methodology: It was from reference gene primer amplification that nucleated cell counts were estimated. TCRdb keeps only in-frame clones here, not all; method: immunoSEQ multiplex PCR. V and J calls and clone size are given by that table; D and trimming were obtained from the DNA. The top ten hold less than 5% of the sample, which has 15,000 to 20,000 clones, about 93% seen once. The sequence came from a man aged 60 to 69 with active COVID-19. The chain recombines TRBV6-6 with TRBJ1-6; 7 bases align to TRBD1. The sample consisted of peripheral blood. Written as DNA, the CDR3 is TGTGCCAGCAGTGCCCCGACAGGGTCGCTCAATTCACCCCTCCACTTT. Its translation: CASSAPTGSLNSPLHF.